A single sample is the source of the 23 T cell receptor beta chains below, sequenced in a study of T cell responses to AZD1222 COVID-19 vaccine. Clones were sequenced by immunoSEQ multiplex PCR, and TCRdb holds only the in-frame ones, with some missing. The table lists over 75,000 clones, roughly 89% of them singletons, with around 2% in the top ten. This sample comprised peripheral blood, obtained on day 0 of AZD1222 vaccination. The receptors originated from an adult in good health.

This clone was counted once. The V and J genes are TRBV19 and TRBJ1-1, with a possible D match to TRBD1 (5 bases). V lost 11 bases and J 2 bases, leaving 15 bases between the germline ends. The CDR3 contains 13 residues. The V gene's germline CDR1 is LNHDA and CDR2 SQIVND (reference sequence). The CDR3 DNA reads TGTGCCGCAAGGGACGGACTTAACACTGAAGCTTTCTTT. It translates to CAARDGLNTEAFF.

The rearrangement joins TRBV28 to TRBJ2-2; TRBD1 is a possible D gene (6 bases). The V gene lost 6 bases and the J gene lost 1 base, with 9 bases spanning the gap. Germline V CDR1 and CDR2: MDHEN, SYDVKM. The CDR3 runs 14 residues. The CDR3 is CASRLGGNTGELFF. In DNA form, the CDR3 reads TGTGCCAGCAGGCTAGGGGGGAACACCGGGGAGCTGTTTTTT.

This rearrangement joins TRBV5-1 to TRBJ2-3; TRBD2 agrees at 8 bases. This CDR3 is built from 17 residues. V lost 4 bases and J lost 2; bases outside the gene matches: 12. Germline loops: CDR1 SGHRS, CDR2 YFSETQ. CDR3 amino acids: CASSRFSGTRATDTQYF. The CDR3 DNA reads TGCGCCAGCAGCCGCTTCTCCGGGACTAGAGCCACAGATACGCAGTATTTT.

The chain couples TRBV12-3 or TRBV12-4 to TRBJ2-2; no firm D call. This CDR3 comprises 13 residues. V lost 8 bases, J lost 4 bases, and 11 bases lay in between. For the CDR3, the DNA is TGTGCCAGCTTAGGAACCCGCACCGGGGAGCTGTTTTTT. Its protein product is CASLGTRTGELFF.

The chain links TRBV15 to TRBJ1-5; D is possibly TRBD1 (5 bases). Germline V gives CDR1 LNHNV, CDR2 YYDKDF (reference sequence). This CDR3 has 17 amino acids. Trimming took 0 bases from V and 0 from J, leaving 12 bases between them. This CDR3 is CATSRDLAGGSNQPQHF. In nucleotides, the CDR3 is TGTGCCACCAGCAGAGATCTAGCGGGGGGTAGCAATCAGCCCCAGCATTTT.

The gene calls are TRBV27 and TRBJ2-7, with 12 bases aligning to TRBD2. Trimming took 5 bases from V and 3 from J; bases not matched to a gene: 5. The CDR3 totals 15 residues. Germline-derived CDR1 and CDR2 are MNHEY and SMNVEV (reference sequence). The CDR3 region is CASSLGTSGFYEQYF. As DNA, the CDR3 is TGTGCCAGCAGTCTAGGGACTAGCGGGTTCTACGAGCAGTACTTC.

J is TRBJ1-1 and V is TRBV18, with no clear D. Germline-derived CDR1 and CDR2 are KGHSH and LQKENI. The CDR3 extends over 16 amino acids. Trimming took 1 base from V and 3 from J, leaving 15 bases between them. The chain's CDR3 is CASSPQGVRRDTEAFF. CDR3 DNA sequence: TGTGCCAGCTCACCACAGGGTGTGCGTCGGGACACTGAAGCTTTCTTT.

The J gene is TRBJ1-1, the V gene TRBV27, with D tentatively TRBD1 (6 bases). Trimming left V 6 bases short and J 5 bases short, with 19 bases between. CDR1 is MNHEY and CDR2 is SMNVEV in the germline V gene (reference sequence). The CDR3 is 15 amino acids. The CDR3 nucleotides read TGTGCCAGCAGAAGCCGGGGGCGAGGAGTGACTGAAGCTTTCTTT. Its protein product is CASRSRGRGVTEAFF.

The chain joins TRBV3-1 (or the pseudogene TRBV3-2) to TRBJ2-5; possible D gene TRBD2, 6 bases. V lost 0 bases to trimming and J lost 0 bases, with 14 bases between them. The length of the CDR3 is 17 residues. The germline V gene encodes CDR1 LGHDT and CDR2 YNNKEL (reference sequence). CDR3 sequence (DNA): TGTGCCAGCAGCCAAGAAGGGAGGACCGCCTACCAAGAGACCCAGTACTTC. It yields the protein CASSQEGRTAYQETQYF.

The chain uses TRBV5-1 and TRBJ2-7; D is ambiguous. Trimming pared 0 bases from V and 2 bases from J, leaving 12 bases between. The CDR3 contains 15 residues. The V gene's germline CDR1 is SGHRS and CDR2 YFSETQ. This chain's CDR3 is CASSLGSSLTYEQYF. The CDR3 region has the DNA TGCGCCAGCAGCTTGGGGAGTAGCCTGACCTACGAGCAGTACTTC.

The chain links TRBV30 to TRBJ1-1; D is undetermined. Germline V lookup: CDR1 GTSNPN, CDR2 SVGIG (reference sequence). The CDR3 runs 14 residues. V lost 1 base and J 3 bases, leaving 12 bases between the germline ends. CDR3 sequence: CAWSAFSLYTEAFF. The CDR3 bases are TGTGCCTGGAGTGCTTTTTCCCTGTACACTGAAGCTTTCTTT.

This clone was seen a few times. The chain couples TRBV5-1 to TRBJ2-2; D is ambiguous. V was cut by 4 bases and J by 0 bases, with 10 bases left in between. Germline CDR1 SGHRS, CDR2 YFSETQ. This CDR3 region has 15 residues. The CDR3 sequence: CASSPYDSNTGELFF. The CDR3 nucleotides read TGCGCCAGCAGCCCGTATGACTCGAACACCGGGGAGCTGTTTTTT.

CDR3 sequence reads: CASSQSGQGWNTIYF. DNA for the CDR3: TGTGCCAGCAGCCAAAGCGGACAGGGGTGGAACACCATATATTTT. The gene calls are TRBV7-9 and TRBJ1-3; 9 bases align to TRBD1. In germline, CDR1 is SEHNR, CDR2 FQNEAQ (reference sequence). This CDR3 contains 15 residues. Trimming removed 5 bases from V and 7 bases from J; junction bases left unmatched: 9. The variable domain in full, with the rest retrieved from reference TRBV7-9 and TRBJ1-3, is DTGVSQNPRHKITKRGQNVTFRCDPISEHNRLYWYRQTLGQGPEFLTYFQNEAQLEKSRLLSDRFSAERPKGSFSTLEIQRTEQGDSAMYLCASSQSGQGWNTIYFGEGSWLTVV.

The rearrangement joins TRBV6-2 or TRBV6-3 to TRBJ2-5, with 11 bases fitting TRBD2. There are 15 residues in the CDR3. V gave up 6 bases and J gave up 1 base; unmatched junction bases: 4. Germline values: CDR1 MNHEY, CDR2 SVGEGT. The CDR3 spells CASSRLAGIQETQYF. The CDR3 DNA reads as TGTGCCAGCAGCAGACTAGCGGGGATCCAAGAGACCCAGTACTTC.

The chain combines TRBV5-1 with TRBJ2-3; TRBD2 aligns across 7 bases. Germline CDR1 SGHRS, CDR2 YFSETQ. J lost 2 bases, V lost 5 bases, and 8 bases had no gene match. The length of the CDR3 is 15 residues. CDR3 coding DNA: TGCGCCAGCAGAAAGGATAGCGGGCCCACAGATACGCAGTATTTT. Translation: CASRKDSGPTDTQYF.

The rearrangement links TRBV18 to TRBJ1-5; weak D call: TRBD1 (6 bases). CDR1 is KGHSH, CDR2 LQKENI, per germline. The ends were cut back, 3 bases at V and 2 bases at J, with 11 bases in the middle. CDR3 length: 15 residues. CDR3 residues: CASSPPGQRNQPQHF. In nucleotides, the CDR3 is TGTGCCAGCTCACCCCCCGGACAGCGCAATCAGCCCCAGCATTTT.

The chain's CDR3 is CASSSPGTGAGNTIYF. As DNA, the CDR3 is TGTGCCAGCAGTTCCCCCGGGACAGGGGCTGGAAACACCATATATTTT. The rearrangement links TRBV28 to TRBJ1-3, with 10 bases lining up with TRBD1. The CDR3 covers 16 residues. V lost 4 bases, J lost 2 bases, and 5 bases stayed unmatched. Germline lookup yields CDR1 MDHEN and CDR2 SYDVKM. The full variable domain, with the rest looked up from reference TRBV28 and TRBJ1-3, is DVKVTQSSRYLVKRTGEKVFLECVQDMDHENMFWYRQDPGLGLRLIYFSYDVKMKEKGDIPEGYSVSREKKERFSLILESASTNQTSMYLCASSSPGTGAGNTIYFGEGSWLTVV.

Here the CDR3 reads CASTPRAGLPTALCTSPLHF. The CDR3 bases are TGTGCCAGCACCCCCAGGGCGGGGCTGCCCACGGCCCTTTGTACTTCACCCCTCCACTTT. The rearrangement uses TRBV21-1 and TRBJ1-6. TRBV21-1 constitutes a pseudogene. The length of the CDR3 is 20 residues.

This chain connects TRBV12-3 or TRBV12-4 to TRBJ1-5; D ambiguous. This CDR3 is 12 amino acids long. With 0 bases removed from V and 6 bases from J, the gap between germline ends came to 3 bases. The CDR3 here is CASSLAAQPQHF. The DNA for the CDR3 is TGTGCCAGCAGTTTAGCGGCTCAGCCCCAGCATTTT.

In nucleotides, the CDR3 is TGTGCCTGGACTCAGGGGGCGAGCACTGAAGCTTTCTTT. It is translated as CAWTQGASTEAFF. The rearrangement uses TRBV30 and TRBJ1-1; 8 bases align to TRBD1. Germline CDR1 reads GTSNPN; CDR2 reads SVGIG (reference sequence). The V gene end was trimmed by 4 bases and the J gene end by 4 bases; junction bases not matched to a gene: 5. This CDR3 spans 13 amino acids.

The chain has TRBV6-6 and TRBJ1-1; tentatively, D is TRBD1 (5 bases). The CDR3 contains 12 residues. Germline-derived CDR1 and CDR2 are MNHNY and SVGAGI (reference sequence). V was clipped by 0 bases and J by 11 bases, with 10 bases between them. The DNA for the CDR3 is TGTGCCAGCAGTTACTCGGAGGGACGGGCTTTCTTT. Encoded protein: CASSYSEGRAFF.

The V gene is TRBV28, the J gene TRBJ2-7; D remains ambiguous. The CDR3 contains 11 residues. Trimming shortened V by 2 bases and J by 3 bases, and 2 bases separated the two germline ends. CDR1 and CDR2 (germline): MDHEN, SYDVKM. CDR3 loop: CASSLVYEQYF. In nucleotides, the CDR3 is TGTGCCAGCAGTTTAGTCTACGAGCAGTACTTC.

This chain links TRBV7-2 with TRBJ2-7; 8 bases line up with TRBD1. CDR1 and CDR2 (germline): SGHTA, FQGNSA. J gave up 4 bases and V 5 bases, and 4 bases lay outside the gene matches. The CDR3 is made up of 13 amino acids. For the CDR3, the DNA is TGTGCCAGCAGCCCCGACAGGGGATACGAGCAGTACTTC. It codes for CASSPDRGYEQYF. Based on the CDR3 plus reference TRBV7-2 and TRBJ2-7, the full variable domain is GAGVSQSPSNKVTEKGKDVELRCDPISGHTALYWYRQSLGQGLEFLIYFQGNSAPDKSGLPSDRFSAERTGGSVSTLTIQRTQQEDSAVYLCASSPDRGYEQYFGPGTRLTVT.